These 10 T cell receptor beta chains share one sample of origin, sequenced in a study of technical replicates of blood from four donors. Some clones are missing from TCRdb's copy, which holds only in-frame ones; the method was immunoSEQ multiplex PCR. Among almost 90,000 clones listed, approximately 94% were seen once. Sequencing was done on a sample of T cells isolated from PBMCs. These receptor sequences come from a human donor in good health.

The chain joins TRBV5-1 to TRBJ2-1; D remains ambiguous. V lost 5 bases and J lost 0, with 9 bases in between. Germline assignment: CDR1 SGHRS and CDR2 YFSETQ. This CDR3 region has 14 residues. The CDR3, as DNA: TGCGCCAGCAGGCCCATTAGCTCCTACAATGAGCAGTTCTTC. This sequence encodes CASRPISSYNEQFF.

The genes are TRBV30 and TRBJ1-2; D not resolved. CDR1 and CDR2 from the germline V gene are GTSNPN and SVGIG (reference sequence). V was pared by 5 bases and J by 3 bases, with 13 bases between. This CDR3 spans 13 amino acids. The CDR3, as DNA: TGTGCCTGGGGGTCCAGGTCGGACTATGGCTACACCTTC. As protein: CAWGSRSDYGYTF.

The chain carries TRBV15 and TRBJ1-5; D is uncertain. The CDR3 length is 16 residues. V dropped 0 bases and J dropped 6 bases, with 15 bases sitting between them. The germline CDR1 and CDR2 sequences are LNHNV and YYDKDF (reference sequence). The CDR3 coding sequence is TGTGCCACCAGCAGAGATTCGAAGACTTCGGGTCAGCCCCAGCATTTT. This gives the protein CATSRDSKTSGQPQHF.

The CDR3 spells CASSPGQGQNTGELFF. For the CDR3, the DNA is TGTGCCAGCTCACCGGGACAGGGGCAGAACACCGGGGAGCTGTTTTTT. This chain uses TRBV18 with TRBJ2-2, with 10 bases aligning to TRBD1. The CDR3 contains 16 residues. V gave up 3 bases and J gave up 1 base; unmatched junction bases: 2. Germline CDR1 is KGHSH and CDR2 is LQKENI. Full variable domain (missing parts from reference TRBV18 and TRBJ2-2): NAGVMQNPRHLVRRRGQEARLRCSPMKGHSHVYWYRQLPEEGLKFMVYLQKENIIDESGMPKERFSAEFPKEGPSILRIQQVVRGDSAAYFCASSPGQGQNTGELFFGEGSRLTVL.

This chain links TRBV19 with TRBJ1-6; D is unclear. This CDR3 is built from 16 residues. The germline gives CDR1 LNHDA, CDR2 SQIVND (reference sequence). Trimming left V 3 bases short and J 3 bases short, with 12 bases between. The CDR3 DNA reads TGTGCCAGTAGTATTATTGGGCCGAACTATAATTCACCCCTCCACTTT. This encodes CASSIIGPNYNSPLHF.

Only one count was recorded for this clone. V is TRBV5-1 and J is TRBJ1-2; D unresolved. The CDR3 runs to 15 residues. Germline assignment: CDR1 SGHRS and CDR2 YFSETQ. V lost 4 bases to trimming and J lost 1 base, with 14 bases between them. This CDR3 is CASSGRSGVNYGYTF. CDR3 coding DNA: TGCGCCAGCAGCGGAAGATCCGGGGTTAACTATGGCTACACCTTC.

CDR3 sequence: CASSSGTGLQPQHF. The CDR3 nucleotides are TGTGCCAGCAGTTCCGGGACAGGACTTCAGCCCCAGCATTTT. J is TRBJ1-5 and V is TRBV5-4; 8 nucleotides match TRBD1. CDR3 length equals 14 residues. Germline CDR1 and CDR2: SGHNT and YYREEE (reference sequence). V was clipped by 5 bases and J by 6 bases; unmatched bases: 7.

The rearrangement joins TRBV4-1 to TRBJ2-7; 7 bases are shared with TRBD1. J was trimmed by 4 bases and V by 2 bases; bases with no gene match: 8. Germline CDR1 and CDR2: MGHRA and YSYEKL. The CDR3 is 15 residues long. The CDR3 loop is CASSQPRDSRYEQYF. CDR3 in DNA: TGCGCCAGCAGCCAACCTCGGGACAGCCGTTACGAGCAGTACTTC.

This rearrangement joins TRBV13 to TRBJ2-1; the D gene is possibly TRBD2 (6 bases). The CDR3 runs 20 residues. Trimming shortened V by 5 bases and J by 10 bases, and 36 bases separated the two germline ends. CDR1 and CDR2 (germline): PRHDT, FYEKMQ (reference sequence). The CDR3 coding sequence is TGTGCCAGCAGCACTACGGAGGGAGTAACTCCAATAAAACCTATCGGGGAGCAGTTCTTC. This codes for CASSTTEGVTPIKPIGEQFF.

This chain joins TRBV18 and TRBJ1-6; TRBD1 matches 9 bases. The CDR3 is made up of 14 amino acids. Germline CDR1 KGHSH, CDR2 LQKENI. The trim removed 3 bases at V and 8 bases at J, leaving 2 bases unmatched. The CDR3 nucleotides read TGTGCCAGCTCACCGGACAGGGGTTATTCACCCCTCCACTTT. This encodes CASSPDRGYSPLHF.